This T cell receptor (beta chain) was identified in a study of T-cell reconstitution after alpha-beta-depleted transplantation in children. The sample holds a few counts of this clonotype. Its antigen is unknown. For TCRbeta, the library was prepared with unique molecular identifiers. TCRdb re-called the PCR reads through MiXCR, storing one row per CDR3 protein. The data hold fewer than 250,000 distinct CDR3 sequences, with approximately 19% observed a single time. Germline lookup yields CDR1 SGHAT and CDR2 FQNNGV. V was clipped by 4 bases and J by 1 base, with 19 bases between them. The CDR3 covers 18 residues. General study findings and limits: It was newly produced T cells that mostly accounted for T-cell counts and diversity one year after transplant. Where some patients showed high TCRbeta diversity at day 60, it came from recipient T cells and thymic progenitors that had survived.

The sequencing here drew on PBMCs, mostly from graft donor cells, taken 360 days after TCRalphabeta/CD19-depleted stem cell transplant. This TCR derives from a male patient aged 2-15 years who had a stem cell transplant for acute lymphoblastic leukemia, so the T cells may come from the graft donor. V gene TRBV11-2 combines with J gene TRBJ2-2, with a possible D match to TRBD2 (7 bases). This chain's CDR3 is CASSSSVGGGLNTGELFF. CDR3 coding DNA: TGTGCCAGCAGCTCATCTGTAGGGGGGGGGCTGAACACCGGGGAGCTGTTTTTT.